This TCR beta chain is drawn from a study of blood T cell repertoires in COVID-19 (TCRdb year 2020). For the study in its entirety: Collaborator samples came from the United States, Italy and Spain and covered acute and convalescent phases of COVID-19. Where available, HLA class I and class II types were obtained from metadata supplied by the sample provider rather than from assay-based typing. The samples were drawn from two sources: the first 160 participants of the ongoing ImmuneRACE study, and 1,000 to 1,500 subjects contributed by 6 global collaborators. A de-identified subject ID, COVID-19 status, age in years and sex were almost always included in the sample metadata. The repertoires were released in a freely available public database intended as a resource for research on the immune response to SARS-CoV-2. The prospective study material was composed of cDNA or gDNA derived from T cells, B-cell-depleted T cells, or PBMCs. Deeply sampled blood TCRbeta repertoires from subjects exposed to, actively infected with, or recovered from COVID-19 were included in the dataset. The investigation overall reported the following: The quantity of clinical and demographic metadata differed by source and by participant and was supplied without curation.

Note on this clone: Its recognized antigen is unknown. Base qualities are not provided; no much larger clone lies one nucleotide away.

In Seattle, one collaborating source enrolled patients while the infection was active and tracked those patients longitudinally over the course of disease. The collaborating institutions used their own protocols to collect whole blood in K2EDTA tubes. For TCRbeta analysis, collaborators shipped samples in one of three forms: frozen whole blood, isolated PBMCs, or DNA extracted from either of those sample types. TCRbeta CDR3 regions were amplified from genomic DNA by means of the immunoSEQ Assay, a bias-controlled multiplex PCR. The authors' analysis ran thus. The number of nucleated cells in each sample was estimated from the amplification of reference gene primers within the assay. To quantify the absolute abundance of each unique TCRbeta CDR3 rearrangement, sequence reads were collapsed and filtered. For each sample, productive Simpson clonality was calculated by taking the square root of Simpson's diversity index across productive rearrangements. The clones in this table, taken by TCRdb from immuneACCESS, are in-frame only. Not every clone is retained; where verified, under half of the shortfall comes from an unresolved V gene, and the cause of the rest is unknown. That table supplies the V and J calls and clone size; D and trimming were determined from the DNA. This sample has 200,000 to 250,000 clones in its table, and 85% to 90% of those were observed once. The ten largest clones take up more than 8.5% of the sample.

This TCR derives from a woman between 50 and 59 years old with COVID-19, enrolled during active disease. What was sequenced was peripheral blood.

The bases read TGTGCCAGCAGCACCCAAATTACTCAGGGGGCCGTCAACACCGGGGAGCTGTTTTTT. Its protein reads: CASSTQITQGAVNTGELFF. The rearrangement combines TRBV2 with TRBJ2-2; 8 junctional bases match TRBD1. V is trimmed back by 6 bases and J by 2 bases, and the junction contains 17 bases that no gene match accounts for. Counted from cysteine to phenylalanine, this CDR3 has 19 amino acids. Only the CDR3 region is kept as DNA, spanning 57 bases read in frame from base 1. In the germline V gene, CDR1 corresponds to SNHLY and CDR2 to FYNNEI.